These 5 T cell receptor beta chains came from one sample sequenced in a study of OX40 agonist ivuxolimab in advanced cancers. Some clones are missing from TCRdb's copy, which holds only in-frame ones; the method was immunoSEQ multiplex PCR. Here the sample spans some 83,000 clones, roughly 86% being singletons. This material consisted of CD4+ or CD8+ T cells sorted from blood, taken in a trial of the OX40 agonist ivuxolimab. These receptors came from an adult with an advanced solid tumor such as melanoma, head and neck, liver or kidney cancer.

This chain links TRBV18 with TRBJ2-7; 7 bases match TRBD1. Per the germline V gene, CDR1 is KGHSH and CDR2 is LQKENI. The CDR3 sequence is 16 residues long. With V trimmed by 0 bases and J by 0 bases, 5 bases remained unmatched. CDR3 in amino acids: CASSPPGDRNSYEQYF. CDR3 coding DNA: TGTGCCAGCTCACCACCCGGGGACAGAAACTCCTACGAGCAGTACTTC.

The genes are TRBV10-3 and TRBJ2-3; 8 bases line up with TRBD2. CDR1 and CDR2 (germline): ENHRY, SYGVKD. This CDR3 is 14 amino acids long. V lost 7 bases and J lost 0; bases outside the gene matches: 3. The CDR3 here is CAINGGGSTDTQYF. In DNA, the CDR3 is TGTGCCATCAACGGGGGGGGGAGCACAGATACGCAGTATTTT.

V and J are TRBV19 and TRBJ1-1; D unresolved. Trimming took 5 bases from V and 1 from J, leaving 14 bases between them. The length of the CDR3 is 15 residues. Looked up from germline, CDR1 is LNHDA and CDR2 is SQIVND (reference sequence). The CDR3 is CASSLDFSANTEAFF. For the CDR3, the DNA is TGTGCCAGTAGTCTCGACTTTTCCGCGAACACTGAAGCTTTCTTT.

This clone was seen once. The chain links TRBV18 to TRBJ2-1; 9 positions agree with TRBD2. V lost 1 base and J lost 8; bases outside the gene matches: 3. Germline V CDR1 and CDR2: KGHSH, LQKENI. The CDR3 sequence is 14 residues long. The CDR3 protein is CASSPLAGADEQFF. CDR3 nucleotide sequence: TGTGCCAGCTCACCACTAGCGGGAGCGGATGAGCAGTTCTTC.

The chain combines TRBV5-6 with TRBJ1-6; 7 positions agree with TRBD1. Germline CDR1 SGHDT, CDR2 YYEEEE. The CDR3 is 14 amino acids. Trimming took 3 bases from V and 7 from J; bases not matched to a gene: 4. DNA of the CDR3: TGTGCCAGCAGCTGGGGGACAGAAAATTCACCCCTCCACTTT. This translates into CASSWGTENSPLHF.